The 4 T cell receptor beta chains below all came from one sample that was sequenced in a study of shared T cell receptors in the human thymus. This table comes from immunoSEQ multiplex PCR, and its TCRdb copy is limited to in-frame clones, with some not included. The sample has 720,000 or so clones; 70% to 90% are singletons. The same sample was also used in a study of human thymus T cells.

Source material: thymocytes. The origin of the receptors is a girl younger than two with a congenital heart defect.

The chain joins TRBV28 to TRBJ2-2; 10 bases are a match to TRBD1. CDR1 and CDR2 (germline): MDHEN, SYDVKM. With 8 bases clipped from V and 4 bases from J, the junction kept 4 bases outside the gene matches. There are 14 residues in the CDR3. The CDR3: CASARQGATGELFF. The CDR3 DNA reads TGTGCCAGCGCCCGACAGGGGGCCACCGGGGAGCTGTTTTTT.

The rearrangement joins TRBV6-1 to TRBJ2-5; 11 bases fit TRBD2. This CDR3 contains 15 residues. The V gene's germline CDR1 is MNHNS and CDR2 SASEGT. The V gene end was trimmed by 10 bases and the J gene end by 0 bases; junction bases not matched to a gene: 7. CDR3 sequence reads: CAIALAGGYQETQYF. The CDR3, as DNA: TGTGCCATAGCTCTAGCGGGGGGCTACCAAGAGACCCAGTACTTC.

This rearrangement joins TRBV29-1 to TRBJ1-2; TRBD1 matches 10 bases. This CDR3 is 17 amino acids long. Germline loops: CDR1 SQVTM, CDR2 ANQGSEA. Losses at the gene ends were 3 bases for V and 4 bases for J; bases not matched to a gene: 14. The CDR3 DNA reads as TGCAGCGTTGACCCCGGGACAGGGGACCCCCGCCCCTATGGCTACACCTTC. It yields the protein CSVDPGTGDPRPYGYTF.

This chain uses TRBV15 with TRBJ1-6; unclear D gene. In germline, CDR1 is LNHNV, CDR2 YYDKDF (reference sequence). This CDR3 comprises 20 residues. Trimming pared 0 bases from V and 12 bases from J, leaving 30 bases between. The CDR3 reads CATSRDKEGPRGQNNLPLHF. As DNA, the CDR3 is TGTGCCACCAGCAGAGACAAGGAGGGTCCGAGAGGCCAGAACAACCTACCCCTCCACTTT.